This T cell receptor (beta chain) originates from a study of shared clonotypes between healthy human individuals. Study-wide context: With ages of 18 to 49, the donors were two women and a few men.

CDR3 length: 16 amino acids. V dropped 0 bases and J dropped 4; count of bases not matched to a gene: 5. Germline V lookup: CDR1 SEHNR, CDR2 FQNEAQ (reference sequence). Study-wide results and limits: Researchers sampled blood only, noting tissue repertoires likely differ.

About this clone itself: Its target is not known.

Unsorted PBMC DNA was sequenced on ten immunoSEQ deep assay plates. This table comes from immunoSEQ multiplex PCR, and its TCRdb copy is limited to in-frame clones, with some not included. The table records fewer than 600,000 clones, around 78% of them present only once. This chain connects TRBV7-9 to TRBJ2-1; 8 bases are a match to TRBD2. Sequenced: PBMCs. The sequence was obtained from a woman between 40 and 50 years old in good health. Some clones in this sample may be carry-over from other donors' samples. In nucleotides, the CDR3 is TGTGCCAGCAGCTTAGCCGAAGCGGGAGCTTACAATGAGCAGTTCTTC. It is translated as CASSLAEAGAYNEQFF.